The text below deals with one TCR beta chain. This sample was taken from a study of blood T cell repertoires in COVID-19. Study at large: Acute and convalescent COVID-19 samples came from the United States, Italy and Spain. Sample material is recorded as cDNA or gDNA derived from T cells, B-cell-depleted T cells, or PBMCs.

The Seattle patients, enrolled during active infection, were followed longitudinally. Per the study methods: Using reference gene primer amplification, nucleated cell counts were estimated. The method was immunoSEQ multiplex PCR; TCRdb's version includes in-frame clones alone and lacks a portion of them. The DNA was the basis for D and trimming; V, J and clone size are from that table. The repertoire holds 350,000 to 500,000 clones, about 90% seen once, with 0.8% to 1% in the top ten. There are 14 residues in the CDR3. J lost 4 bases, V lost 7 bases, and 9 bases had no gene match. Germline-derived CDR1 and CDR2 are SGHRS and YFSETQ.

The TCR comes from a man aged 18 to 35 with COVID-19, enrolled during active disease. Sample: peripheral blood. The chain combines TRBV5-1 with TRBJ2-5, with 8 nucleotides matching TRBD2. CDR3 sequence reads: CASRDPAGGETQYF. The DNA for the CDR3 is TGCGCCAGCCGCGATCCCGCGGGGGGAGAGACCCAGTACTTC.